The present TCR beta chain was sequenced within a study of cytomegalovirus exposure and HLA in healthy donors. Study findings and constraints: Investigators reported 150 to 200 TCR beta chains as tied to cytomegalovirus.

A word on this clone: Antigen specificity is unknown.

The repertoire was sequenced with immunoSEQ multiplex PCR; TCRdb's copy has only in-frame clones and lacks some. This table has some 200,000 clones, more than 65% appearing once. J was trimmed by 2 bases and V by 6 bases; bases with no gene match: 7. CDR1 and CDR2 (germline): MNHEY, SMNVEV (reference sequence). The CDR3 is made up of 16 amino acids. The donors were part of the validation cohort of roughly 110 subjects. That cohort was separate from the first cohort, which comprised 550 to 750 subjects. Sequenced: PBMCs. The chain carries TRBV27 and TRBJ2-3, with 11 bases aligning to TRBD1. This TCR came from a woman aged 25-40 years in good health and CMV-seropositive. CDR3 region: CASSPGQGALTDTQYF. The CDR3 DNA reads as TGTGCCAGCAGCCCCGGACAGGGGGCCCTCACAGATACGCAGTATTTT.